The clone carrying this T cell receptor (beta chain) occurred a few times. The source of the sample is a study of blood T cells in healthy people across ages. Trimming left V 2 bases short and J 2 bases short, with 9 bases between. Per the germline V gene, CDR1 is MNHEY and CDR2 is SVGAGI. The CDR3 loop spans 14 amino acids. A second about 7 to 12 cycle PCR used barcoded and J-beta primers. TCRdb recomputed calls from the 5' RACE reads with MiXCR, one row per CDR3 protein. The sample carries more than 600,000 distinct CDR3 sequences, 25% recorded once. For every donor, a draw yielded around 10 milliliters of peripheral blood. The same data also went into a second study, on T cells of mothers and their children. That publication notes: In each mother, TCR beta CDR3 reads exceeded 10 million; in each child, they numbered some 2.8 million. Across the analysis, no persistent microchimeric T cell clones were detected.

The TCR was taken from a boy aged 5 to 17 in good health. Sequencing input: blood. V usage is TRBV6-5 and J usage is TRBJ2-5; D is ambiguous. Here the CDR3 DNA reads TGTGCCAGCAGTTACGGATCAATACAAGAGACCCAGTACTTC. Translated, it gives CASSYGSIQETQYF.